Each of the 7 T cell receptor beta chains below was sequenced from the same sample in a study of tissue T cells after allogeneic stem cell transplantation. Using immunoSEQ multiplex PCR, the repertoire was profiled, and TCRdb retains in-frame clones only, with some absent. The table shows roughly 45,000 clones, with around 69% occurring only once. Sample: sorted cells pooled from one or two spleens. All receptors derive from a pool of C57BL/6 mice in good health.

As to this clone: The gene names here belong to mouse. The CDR3 sequence: CASSLGTGGGYTQYF. The CDR3 DNA, read in part, is TGTGCAAGCAGCTTAGGGACTGGGGGGGGATACACCCAGTAC. The V and J genes are TRBV16 and TRBJ2-5; 12 bases match TRBD2. The read ends 1 residue shy of where the CDR3 ends; the end is completed using the germline J gene. Germline CDR1 and CDR2: SGHSA and FRNQAP. CDR3 length: 15 amino acids. The V gene end was trimmed by 1 base and the J gene end by 7 bases; junction bases not matched to a gene: 3.

Details on this clone: The genes and germline here are from mouse. CDR3 region: CASSRHYSGNTLYF. The part of the CDR3 DNA that was read is TGTGCCAGCAGCCGACACTATTCTGGAAATACGCTCTAT. V and J are TRBV26 and TRBJ1-3; no firm D call. The read comes to an end 1 residue before the CDR3 does, leaving the germline J gene to fill in the end. Trimming took 6 bases from V and 0 from J, leaving 9 bases between them. The CDR3 contains 14 residues. Germline values: CDR1 KGHPV, CDR2 FQNQEV (reference sequence).

With regard to this clone: The genes and germline here are from mouse. Sequencing ends 1 residue short of the CDR3 end; the germline J gene provides the rest. The chain uses TRBV16 and TRBJ2-5; D remains unclear. Between the trimmed V and J ends, which lost 0 bases and 4 bases, there was a span of 8 bases. CDR3 length equals 14 residues. Germline V gives CDR1 SGHSA, CDR2 FRNQAP. CDR3 amino acids: CASSLEPEKDTQYF. CDR3 DNA (partial): TGTGCAAGCAGCTTAGAGCCAGAAAAAGACACCCAGTAC. The variable domain in full, completed from reference TRBV16 and TRBJ2-5, reads NAGVIQTPRHKVTGKGQEATLWCEPISGHSAVFWYRQTIVQGLEFLTYFRNQAPIDDSGMPKERFSAQMPNQSHSTLKIQSTQPQDSAVYLCASSLEPEKDTQYFGPGTRLLVL.

For this clone: Genes and germline come from the mouse. The CDR3 is cut off 1 residue early in the read; its end comes from the germline J gene. This chain connects TRBV19 to TRBJ2-3; 10 bases agree with TRBD1. The germline CDR1 and CDR2 sequences are FNHDT and SITEND (reference sequence). The CDR3 runs 14 residues. Losses at the gene ends were 4 bases for V and 3 bases for J; bases not matched to a gene: 2. The CDR3 sequence: CASSSTGGAETLYF. The sequenced CDR3 bases are TGTGCCAGCAGTTCGACAGGGGGCGCAGAAACGCTGTAT.

This clone was counted between two and nine times. The gene symbols are mouse symbols. The read ends 1 residue early relative to the CDR3; the germline J gene fills the gap. V is TRBV13-2 and J is TRBJ2-7; D could derive from TRBD1 or TRBD2 (6 bases each). The CDR3 totals 10 residues. The germline V gene encodes CDR1 NNHNN and CDR2 SYGAGS (reference sequence). With 7 bases removed from V and 5 bases from J, the gap between germline ends came to 7 bases. The CDR3 loop is CASWGHEQYF. CDR3 bases read: TGTGCCAGCTGGGGGCATGAACAGTAC.

For this clone: Genes and germline are mouse. Read coverage stops 1 residue before the CDR3 terminus; the germline J gene supplies the remainder. The chain is built from TRBV19 and TRBJ1-1; D not resolved. The CDR3 loop spans 13 amino acids. Germline-derived CDR1 and CDR2 are FNHDT and SITEND (reference sequence). The ends were cut back, 1 base at V and 2 bases at J, with 6 bases in the middle. Incomplete CDR3 DNA: TGTGCCAGCAGTATAAGGCATAACACAGAAGTCTTC. This sequence encodes CASSIRHNTEVF. The complete CDR3 protein is CASSIRHNTEVFF.

This clone came up a few times. These gene names are mouse names. The read ends 1 residue before the CDR3 terminus; that terminus is restored from the germline J gene. This rearrangement joins TRBV13-1 to TRBJ2-7, with 14 bases fitting TRBD2. V lost 5 bases, J lost 7 bases, and 5 bases stayed unmatched. The CDR3 runs to 14 residues. Looked up from germline, CDR1 is NSHNY and CDR2 is SYGAGN. Partial CDR3 DNA: TGTGCCAGCAGAGGGACTGGGGGGGCGCTGGAACAGTAC. This sequence encodes CASRGTGGALEQY. The CDR3 as a whole reads CASRGTGGALEQYF.